Listed here are 21 T cell receptor beta chains from one sample, sequenced in a study of blood T cell repertoires in COVID-19. Sequencing used immunoSEQ multiplex PCR; TCRdb keeps in-frame clones, though not all of them. The sample consists of roughly 140,000 clones, around nine tenths of them appearing once. Sequencing was done on a sample of peripheral blood. The receptors originated from a middle-aged woman with acute or convalescent COVID-19.

This chain connects TRBV3-1 (or the pseudogene TRBV3-2) to TRBJ2-1; 8 bases match TRBD1. Germline V gene data show CDR1 as LGHDT and CDR2 as YNNKEL (reference sequence). The CDR3 totals 14 residues. The trim removed 3 bases at V and 5 bases at J, leaving 3 bases unmatched. CDR3 sequence (DNA): TGTGCCAGCAGCCACGGACAGGGAAACAATGAGCAGTTCTTC. This encodes CASSHGQGNNEQFF.

The chain links TRBV27 to TRBJ2-7; 10 bases match TRBD1. CDR3 length equals 15 residues. Germline V CDR1 and CDR2: MNHEY, SMNVEV (reference sequence). V lost 3 bases to trimming and J lost 3 bases; unmatched junction nucleotides: 5. The CDR3, as DNA: TGTGCCAGCAGTTTCGGGACAGGGGAGTTCTACGAGCAGTACTTC. Translated, it gives CASSFGTGEFYEQYF.

This clone was seen more than once but under ten times. CDR3 amino acids: CASSSVQGRGANVLTF. DNA for the CDR3: TGTGCCAGCAGCTCCGTCCAGGGGCGCGGGGCCAACGTCCTGACTTTC. The J gene is TRBJ2-6, the V gene TRBV5-4, with D possibly TRBD1 on 6 matching bases. CDR3 size: 16 residues. Looked up from germline, CDR1 is SGHNT and CDR2 is YYREEE (reference sequence). V was pared by 3 bases and J by 4 bases, with 14 bases between.

V usage is TRBV7-2 and J usage is TRBJ1-1, with TRBD1 identical over 7 bases. The CDR3 is 16 residues long. The V and J ends lost 1 base and 3 bases, in that order; junction bases with no gene match: 8. Looked up from germline, CDR1 is SGHTA and CDR2 is FQGNSA. The CDR3 region is CASSLGPGQWDTEAFF. The CDR3 DNA follows: TGTGCCAGCAGCTTAGGACCGGGACAGTGGGACACTGAAGCTTTCTTT.

This chain connects TRBV15 to TRBJ2-7; D is unresolved. Trimming took 0 bases from V and 0 from J, leaving 12 bases between them. This CDR3 spans 16 amino acids. Germline V gene sequence: CDR1 LNHNV, CDR2 YYDKDF (reference sequence). The CDR3 loop is CATSRDMARSSYEQYF. The CDR3 bases are TGTGCCACCAGCAGAGATATGGCCAGATCCTCCTACGAGCAGTACTTC. The whole variable domain, filled in from reference TRBV15 and TRBJ2-7, reads DAMVIQNPRYQVTQFGKPVTLSCSQTLNHNVMYWYQQKSSQAPKLLFHYYDKDFNNEADTPDNFQSRRPNTSFCFLDIRSPGLGDTAMYLCATSRDMARSSYEQYFGPGTRLTVT.

This clone occurred once. The genes are TRBV5-1 and TRBJ1-5, with D hard to call. The germline gives CDR1 SGHRS, CDR2 YFSETQ. The CDR3 consists of 13 residues. The ends were cut back, 4 bases at V and 6 bases at J, with 11 bases in the middle. CDR3 residues: CASSEGLAQPQHF. For the CDR3, the DNA is TGCGCCAGCAGCGAGGGTTTGGCTCAGCCCCAGCATTTT. Based on the CDR3 plus reference TRBV5-1 and TRBJ1-5, the full variable domain is KAGVTQTPRYLIKTRGQQVTLSCSPISGHRSVSWYQQTPGQGLQFLFEYFSETQRNKGNFPGRFSGRQFSNSRSEMNVSTLELGDSALYLCASSEGLAQPQHFGDGTRLSIL.

CDR3: CASSRDRPSGNTIYF. The CDR3 DNA sequence: TGTGCCAGCAGCCGGGACAGGCCCTCTGGAAACACCATATATTTT. The V gene is TRBV3-1 (or the pseudogene TRBV3-2), the J gene TRBJ1-3; 8 bases fit TRBD1. The CDR3 extends over 15 amino acids. V lost 4 bases, J lost 0 bases, and 2 bases stayed unmatched. The germline V gene has CDR1 LGHDT and CDR2 YNNKEL (reference sequence).

V gene TRBV27 combines with J gene TRBJ1-1; tentative D call: TRBD1 (5 bases). The CDR3 sequence is 13 residues long. CDR1 MNHEY and CDR2 SMNVEV come from the germline V gene (reference sequence). V lost 4 bases, J lost 4 bases, and 10 bases lay in between. CDR3 sequence: CASSSRVGTEAFF. CDR3 sequence (DNA): TGTGCCAGCAGTTCCAGGGTTGGCACTGAAGCTTTCTTT.

This chain's CDR3 is CASSPGLANTGELFF. The DNA for the CDR3 is TGTGCCAGCAGCCCGGGACTAGCGAACACCGGGGAGCTGTTTTTT. V and J are TRBV6-2 or TRBV6-3 and TRBJ2-2; 8 nucleotides align to TRBD2. CDR3 length equals 15 residues. Germline V gene lookup returns CDR1 MNHEY and CDR2 SVGEGT. The junction had 3 bases not matched to a gene; V was cut back by 6 bases and J by 0 bases.

The chain has TRBV2 and TRBJ1-2, with D maybe TRBD1 (6 bases). V was shortened by 1 base and J by 8 bases, with 23 bases between the two germline ends. The germline gives CDR1 SNHLY, CDR2 FYNNEI. The length of the CDR3 is 17 residues. CDR3 sequence reads: CASSEVRGGIGVFGYTF. The CDR3 region has the DNA TGTGCCAGCAGTGAAGTTAGGGGGGGCATAGGGGTATTCGGCTACACCTTC.

This clone was seen a few times. An end of the junction does not agree with germline; a read error may underlie this. This chain links TRBV5-6 with TRBJ2-1; 9 bases line up with TRBD1. The germline gives CDR1 SGHDT, CDR2 YYEEEE. CDR3 length: 14 residues. The CDR3 reads CASSLEATGGTRIF. As DNA, the CDR3 is TGTGCCAGCAGCTTGGAGGCGACAGGGGGTACGAGAATCTTC.

V usage is TRBV2 and J usage is TRBJ2-3; 9 bases match TRBD2. The CDR3 is made up of 15 amino acids. V lost 7 bases and J lost 6; bases outside the gene matches: 11. Germline lookup yields CDR1 SNHLY and CDR2 FYNNEI. The CDR3 loop is CASIPSGAPGDTQYF. The CDR3, as DNA: TGTGCCAGCATACCTAGCGGGGCTCCGGGCGATACGCAGTATTTT.

This clone was seen ten or more times. The J gene is TRBJ1-5, the V gene TRBV3-1 (or the pseudogene TRBV3-2), with D possibly TRBD1 on 6 matching bases. Trimming left V 1 base short and J 6 bases short, with 7 bases between. CDR3 length: 13 residues. CDR1 is LGHDT, CDR2 YNNKEL, per germline (reference sequence). CDR3 in amino acids: CASSQGDTQPQHF. The CDR3 DNA sequence: TGTGCCAGCAGCCAAGGGGACACTCAGCCCCAGCATTTT.

The rearrangement joins TRBV9 to TRBJ1-2, with a tentative D call TRBD1 (6 bases). Trimming removed 3 bases at V and 6 bases at J, with 12 bases between. The length of the CDR3 is 13 residues. Germline lookup yields CDR1 SGDLS and CDR2 YYNGEE. CDR3 sequence reads: CASSARAGDGYTF. In nucleotides, the CDR3 is TGTGCCAGCAGCGCCCGGGCAGGGGATGGCTACACCTTC. Complete variable domain (other parts from reference TRBV9 and TRBJ1-2): DSGVTQTPKHLITATGQRVTLRCSPRSGDLSVYWYQQSLDQGLQFLIQYYNGEERAKGNILERFSAQQFPDLHSELNLSSLELGDSALYFCASSARAGDGYTFGSGTRLTVV.

The J gene is TRBJ1-2, the V gene TRBV7-9, with 7 bases aligning to TRBD1. The CDR3 is made up of 16 amino acids. With 5 bases clipped from V and 3 bases from J, the junction kept 12 bases outside the gene matches. CDR1 SEHNR and CDR2 FQNEAQ come from the germline V gene (reference sequence). Written as DNA, the CDR3 is TGTGCCAGCAGCCTAGAGGGGGCCCCCGCGGACTATGGCTACACCTTC. It codes for CASSLEGAPADYGYTF.

As DNA, the CDR3 is TGTGCCAGCAGTTTATCCCCCCTTGGGGGGGCTAAGGGCTACACCTTC. Its translation is CASSLSPLGGAKGYTF. The chain joins TRBV27 to TRBJ1-2, with D possibly matching TRBD1 (6 bases). Germline V gene data show CDR1 as MNHEY and CDR2 as SMNVEV (reference sequence). The length of the CDR3 is 16 residues. Trimming cost V 0 bases and J 8 bases, with 19 bases left between them.

The chain carries TRBV9 and TRBJ1-2; 9 bases agree with TRBD1. The V gene's germline CDR1 is SGDLS and CDR2 YYNGEE. V lost 2 bases, J lost 4 bases, and 6 bases stayed unmatched. The CDR3 is 15 residues long. CDR3 region: CASSVTLDRGYGYTF. The CDR3 DNA reads as TGTGCCAGCAGCGTTACACTGGACAGGGGCTATGGCTACACCTTC.

J is TRBJ1-1 and V is TRBV5-1; D is perhaps TRBD1 (6 bases). This CDR3 comprises 14 residues. Germline assignment: CDR1 SGHRS and CDR2 YFSETQ. The V end lost 6 bases, the J end lost 1 base, and 13 bases lay between the germline ends. As DNA, the CDR3 is TGCGCCAGCAAGAGGGGGACGGAGAACACTGAAGCTTTCTTT. Translating gives CASKRGTENTEAFF. Together with reference TRBV5-1 and TRBJ1-1, the CDR3 gives the full variable domain: KAGVTQTPRYLIKTRGQQVTLSCSPISGHRSVSWYQQTPGQGLQFLFEYFSETQRNKGNFPGRFSGRQFSNSRSEMNVSTLELGDSALYLCASKRGTENTEAFFGQGTRLTVV.

The chain carries TRBV29-1 and TRBJ1-2; TRBD1 agrees at 10 bases. The CDR3 has 15 residues. CDR1 and CDR2 (germline): SQVTM, ANQGSEA. The V gene end was trimmed by 7 bases and the J gene end by 8 bases; junction bases not matched to a gene: 16. CDR3 sequence: CSALIFGQGDRGYTF. CDR3 in DNA: TGCAGCGCCCTCATTTTTGGACAGGGGGATAGAGGCTACACCTTC. Filled out from reference TRBV29-1 and TRBJ1-2, the complete variable domain reads SAVISQKPSRDICQRGTSLTIQCQVDSQVTMMFWYRQQPGQSLTLIATANQGSEATYESGFVIDKFPISRPNLTFSTLTVSNMSPEDSSIYLCSALIFGQGDRGYTFGSGTRLTVV.

The rearrangement uses TRBV7-2 and TRBJ1-5; the match to TRBD1 covers 7 bases. This CDR3 spans 15 amino acids. The V segment lost 2 bases and the J segment 2 bases; nucleotides outside the gene matches: 3. Per germline, CDR1 SGHTA and CDR2 FQGNSA. The chain's CDR3 is CASSLRGQGNQPQHF. DNA for the CDR3: TGTGCCAGCAGCTTAAGGGGGCAGGGCAATCAGCCCCAGCATTTT.

This CDR3 is CASSIPGLAGGPHTGELFF. In DNA form, the CDR3 reads TGTGCCAGCAGCATTCCGGGACTAGCGGGAGGGCCGCACACCGGGGAGCTGTTTTTT. The chain has TRBV5-8 and TRBJ2-2; 16 bases agree with TRBD2. This CDR3 has 19 residues. Germline V gene lookup returns CDR1 SGHTS and CDR2 YDEGEE. V was pared by 4 bases and J by 3 bases, with 9 bases of the junction left unmatched.